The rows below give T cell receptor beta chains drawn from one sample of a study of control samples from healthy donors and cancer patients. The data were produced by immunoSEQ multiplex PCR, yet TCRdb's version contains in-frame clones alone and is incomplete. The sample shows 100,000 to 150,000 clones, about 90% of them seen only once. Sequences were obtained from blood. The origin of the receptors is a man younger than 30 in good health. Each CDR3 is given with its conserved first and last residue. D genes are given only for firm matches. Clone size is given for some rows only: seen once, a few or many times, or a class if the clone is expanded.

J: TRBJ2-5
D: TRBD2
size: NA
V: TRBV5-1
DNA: TGCGCCAGCAGCTCTACAGTTACTAGCGGGACGGGGGAGACCCAGTACTTC
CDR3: CASSSTVTSGTGETQYF

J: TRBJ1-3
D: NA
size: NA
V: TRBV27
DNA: TGTGCCAGCAGTCAAGGGGGGACACTGGGCGGAAACACCATATATTTT
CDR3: CASSQGGTLGGNTIYF

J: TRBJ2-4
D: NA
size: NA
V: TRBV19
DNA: TGTGCCAGTAGTCCGAGAACCAAAAACATTCAGTACTTC
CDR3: CASSPRTKNIQYF

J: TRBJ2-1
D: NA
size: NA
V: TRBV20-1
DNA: TGCAGTGCTAGTGTCGGGAGAGCCTACAATGAGCAGTTCTTC
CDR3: CSASVGRAYNEQFF

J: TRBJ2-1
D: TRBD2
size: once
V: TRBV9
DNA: TGTGCCAGCACTCTACTAGCGGGAGCCAATGAGCAGTTCTTC
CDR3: CASTLLAGANEQFF

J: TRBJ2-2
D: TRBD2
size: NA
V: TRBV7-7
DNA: TGTGCTAGCAGGTCACTAGCGGGAGCGAACACCGGGGAGCTGTTTTTT
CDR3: CASRSLAGANTGELFF

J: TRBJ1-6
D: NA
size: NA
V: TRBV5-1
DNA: TGCGCCAGCAGCCAAACGCAGGGCTCACCCCTCCACTTT
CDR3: CASSQTQGSPLHF

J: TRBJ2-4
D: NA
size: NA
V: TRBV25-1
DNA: TGTGCCAGCAGTGAATCGGGAACCCAAAACATTCAGTACTTC
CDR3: CASSESGTQNIQYF

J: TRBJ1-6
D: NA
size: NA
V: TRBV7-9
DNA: TGTGCCAGCAGCCTACGGGACACTAATTCACCCCTCCACTTT
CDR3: CASSLRDTNSPLHF

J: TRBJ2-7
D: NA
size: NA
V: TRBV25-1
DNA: TGTGCCAGCAGGTTCGGGCTCTACGAGCAGTACTTC
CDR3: CASRFGLYEQYF

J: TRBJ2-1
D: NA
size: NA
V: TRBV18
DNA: TGTGCCAGCTCACCCCGCCGGGGAATTGAGCAGTTCTTC
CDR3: CASSPRRGIEQFF

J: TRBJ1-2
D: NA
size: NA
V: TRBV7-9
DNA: TGTGCCAGCAGCCCGACAGTGGGGGACTATGGCTACACCTTC
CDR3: CASSPTVGDYGYTF

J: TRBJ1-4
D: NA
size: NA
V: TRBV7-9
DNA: TGTGCCAGCAGCTTCTTGGGGATGGTTGAAAAACTGTTTTTT
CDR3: CASSFLGMVEKLFF

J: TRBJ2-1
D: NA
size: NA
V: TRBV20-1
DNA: TGCAGTGCTAAAGGGAATGAGCAGTTCTTC
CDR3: CSAKGNEQFF

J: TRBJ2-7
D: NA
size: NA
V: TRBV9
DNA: TGTGCCAGCAGCGTAGGGCAGAGCTCCTACGAGCAGTACTTC
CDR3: CASSVGQSSYEQYF

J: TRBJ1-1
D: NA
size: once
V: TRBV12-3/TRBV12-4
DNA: TGTGCCAGCAGGGTGGGGATGAACACTGAAGCTTTCTTT
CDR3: CASRVGMNTEAFF

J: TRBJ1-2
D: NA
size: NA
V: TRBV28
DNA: TGTGCCAGCAAAAGCTACAGGGATGGCTACACCTTC
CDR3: CASKSYRDGYTF

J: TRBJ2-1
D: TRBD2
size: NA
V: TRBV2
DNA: TGTGCCAGCAAGCCTAGCGGGAACTACAATGAGCAGTTCTTC
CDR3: CASKPSGNYNEQFF

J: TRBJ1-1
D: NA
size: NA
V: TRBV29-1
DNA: TGCAGCGTTGATCAGGGGCGGGGGAACACTGAAGCTTTCTTT
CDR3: CSVDQGRGNTEAFF

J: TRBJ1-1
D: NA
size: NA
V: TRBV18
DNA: TGTGCCAGCTCGATGAACACTGAAGCTTTCTTT
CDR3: CASSMNTEAFF

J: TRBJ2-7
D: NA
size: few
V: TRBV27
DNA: TGTGCCAGCAGTCCCCCCCCAAACTACGAGCAGTACTTC
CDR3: CASSPPPNYEQYF

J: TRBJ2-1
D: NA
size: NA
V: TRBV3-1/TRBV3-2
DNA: TGTGCCAGCAGCCAAGAGGTGCGTCAAAATGAGCAGTTCTTC
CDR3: CASSQEVRQNEQFF

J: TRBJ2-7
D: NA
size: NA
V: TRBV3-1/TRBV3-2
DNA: TGTGCCAGCAGCCAAGGGACGGGAAAGGGCGAGCAGTACTTC
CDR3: CASSQGTGKGEQYF

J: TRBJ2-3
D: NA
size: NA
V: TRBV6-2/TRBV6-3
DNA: TGTGCCAGCAGCCCACATGGGGACAACACAGATACGCAGTATTTT
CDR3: CASSPHGDNTDTQYF

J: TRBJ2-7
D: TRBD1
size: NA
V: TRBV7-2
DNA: TGTGCCAGCAGCTTAGCCTGGACAGGGGTGGGGGAGCAGTACTTC
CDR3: CASSLAWTGVGEQYF

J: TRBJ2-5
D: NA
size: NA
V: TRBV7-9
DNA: TGTGCCAGCAGCTCCCCCGGGGGACCCCTGCGGGAGACCCAGTACTTC
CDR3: CASSSPGGPLRETQYF

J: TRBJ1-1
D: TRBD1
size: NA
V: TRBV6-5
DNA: TGTGCCAGCAGTTACCAGGGACAGGGGGCAACTGAAGCTTTCTTT
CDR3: CASSYQGQGATEAFF

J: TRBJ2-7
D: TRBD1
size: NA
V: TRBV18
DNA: TGTGCCAGCTCACCCTTCGGGACAGATAACTACGAGCAGTACTTC
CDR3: CASSPFGTDNYEQYF

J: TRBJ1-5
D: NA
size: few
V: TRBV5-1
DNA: TGCGCCAGCAGCTCCGGGACTGAGAGCAATCAGCCCCAGCATTTT
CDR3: CASSSGTESNQPQHF

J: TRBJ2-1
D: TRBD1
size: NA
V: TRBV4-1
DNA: TGCGCCAGCAGCCAAGAAAGGGGGACAGGGGTGTACAATGAGCAGTTCTTC
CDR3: CASSQERGTGVYNEQFF

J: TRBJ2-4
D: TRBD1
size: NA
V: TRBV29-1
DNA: TGCAGCGCCGGGACAGGGAAAAACATTCAGTACTTC
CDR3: CSAGTGKNIQYF

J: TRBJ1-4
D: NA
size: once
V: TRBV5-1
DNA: TGCGCCAGCAGCTTGGCGTCGATAAGGGAGACCGGTGAAAAACTGTTTTTT
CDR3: CASSLASIRETGEKLFF

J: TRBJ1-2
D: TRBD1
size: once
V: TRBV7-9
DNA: TGTGCCAGCAGCTCGCCACTTTTCGACAGGGCCAAAGCTAACTATGGCTACACCTTC
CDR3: CASSSPLFDRAKANYGYTF

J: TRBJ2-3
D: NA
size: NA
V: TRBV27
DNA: TGTGCCAGCAGTTTAATGGCGCCTACTAGCACAGATACGCAGTATTTT
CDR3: CASSLMAPTSTDTQYF

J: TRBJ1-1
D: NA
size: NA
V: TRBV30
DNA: TGTGCCTGGAGTGAGGCAGGGCGGAACACTGAAGCTTTCTTT
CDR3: CAWSEAGRNTEAFF

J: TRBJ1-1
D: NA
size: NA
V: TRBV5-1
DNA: TGCGCCAGCAGCTTGGAAGTTCTCACTGAAGCTTTCTTT
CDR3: CASSLEVLTEAFF

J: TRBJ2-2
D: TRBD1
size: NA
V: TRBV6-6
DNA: TGTGCCAGCAGTTCAGGGGGTATAGCCGGGGAGCTGTTTTTT
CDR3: CASSSGGIAGELFF

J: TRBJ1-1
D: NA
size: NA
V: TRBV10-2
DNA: TGCGCCAGCAGTGAGTTGAACACTGAAGCTTTCTTT
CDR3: CASSELNTEAFF

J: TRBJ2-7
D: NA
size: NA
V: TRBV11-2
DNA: TGTGCCAGCAGCTTAGCCGGGGTCGCCGAGCAGTACTTC
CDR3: CASSLAGVAEQYF

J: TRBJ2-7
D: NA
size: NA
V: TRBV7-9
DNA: TGTGCCAGCAGCTCTGCGGGCTCCTACGAGCAGTACTTC
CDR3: CASSSAGSYEQYF

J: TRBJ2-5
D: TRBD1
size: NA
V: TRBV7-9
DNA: TGTGCCAGCAGAGGCGGTCTCCAGGGGGAACAAGAGACCCAGTACTTC
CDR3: CASRGGLQGEQETQYF

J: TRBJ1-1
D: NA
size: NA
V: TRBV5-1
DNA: TGCGCCAGCACAAACAGGGTAGGGACTGAAGCTTTCTTT
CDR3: CASTNRVGTEAFF

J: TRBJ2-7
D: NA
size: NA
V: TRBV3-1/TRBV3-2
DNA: TGTGCCAGCAGCCAGGCGATAAGGGTGACCTACGAGCAGTACTTC
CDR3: CASSQAIRVTYEQYF

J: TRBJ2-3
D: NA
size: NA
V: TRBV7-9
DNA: TGTGCCAGCCCAACTGGTGGGGGAAACACAGATACGCAGTATTTT
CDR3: CASPTGGGNTDTQYF

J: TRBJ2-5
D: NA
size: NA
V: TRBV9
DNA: TGTGCCAGCAGCGCCCCCCGTGAGGAGACCCAGTACTTC
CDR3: CASSAPREETQYF

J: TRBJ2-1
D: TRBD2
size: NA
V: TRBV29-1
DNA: TGCAGCGTTGACCCCGGGGCGGGACTAGCGGGAGGTTACAATGAGCAGTTCTTC
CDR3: CSVDPGAGLAGGYNEQFF

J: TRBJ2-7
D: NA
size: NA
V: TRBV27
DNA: TGTGCCAGCCGGAGGGGCGGAGGAGCCTACGAGCAGTACTTC
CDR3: CASRRGGGAYEQYF

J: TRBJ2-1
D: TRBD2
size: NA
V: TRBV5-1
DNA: TGCGCCAGCAGCCCCGACTCTAGCGGGGCATACAATGAGCAGTTCTTC
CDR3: CASSPDSSGAYNEQFF

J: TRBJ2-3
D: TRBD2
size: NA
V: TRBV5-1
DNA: TGCGCCAGCAGCCCAACCGGGACTAGCGGCACAGATACGCAGTATTTT
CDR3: CASSPTGTSGTDTQYF

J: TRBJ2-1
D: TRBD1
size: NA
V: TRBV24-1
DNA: TGTGCCACCAGTGAGGGGACAGCAACTACGAGCTCCTACAATGAGCAGTTCTTC
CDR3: CATSEGTATTSSYNEQFF

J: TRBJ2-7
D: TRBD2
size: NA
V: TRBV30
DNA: TGTGCCTGGACCCCGGGACTACTCTACGAGCAGTACTTC
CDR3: CAWTPGLLYEQYF

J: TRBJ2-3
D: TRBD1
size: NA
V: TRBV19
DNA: TGTGCCAGTAGCCGCCCGGGACAGGGAAGTTTTTTGAGCACAGATACGCAGTATTTT
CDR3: CASSRPGQGSFLSTDTQYF

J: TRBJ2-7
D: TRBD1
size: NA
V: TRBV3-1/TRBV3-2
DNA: TGTGCCAGCAGCCAAGGGGGACAGGGGAAATACTTC
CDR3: CASSQGGQGKYF

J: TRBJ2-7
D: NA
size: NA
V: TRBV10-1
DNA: TGCGCCAGCAGTGGGGCAAGCTCCTACGAGCAGTACTTC
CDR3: CASSGASSYEQYF

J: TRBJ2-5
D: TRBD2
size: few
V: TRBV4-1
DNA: TGCGCCAGCAGCCAAATAGGACTAGCGAGTCGCATGCCGCAAGAGACCCAGTACTTC
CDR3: CASSQIGLASRMPQETQYF

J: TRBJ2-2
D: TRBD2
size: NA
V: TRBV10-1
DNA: TGCGCCAGCAGGATGACTAGCGGGAACACCGGGGAGCTGTTTTTT
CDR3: CASRMTSGNTGELFF

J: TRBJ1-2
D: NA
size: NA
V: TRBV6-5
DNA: TGTGCCAGCAGCCACGGAGAAGGCCACACCTTC
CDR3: CASSHGEGHTF

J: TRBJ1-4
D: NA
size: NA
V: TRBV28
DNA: TGTGCCAGCAGCCAACTTGGGTGGGGTGGAGAATGGTTTTTT
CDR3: CASSQLGWGGEWFF

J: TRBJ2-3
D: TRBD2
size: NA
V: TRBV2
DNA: TGTGCCAGCAGTTCGACTATAGCGGGAGGGGCGGATACGCAGTATTTT
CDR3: CASSSTIAGGADTQYF